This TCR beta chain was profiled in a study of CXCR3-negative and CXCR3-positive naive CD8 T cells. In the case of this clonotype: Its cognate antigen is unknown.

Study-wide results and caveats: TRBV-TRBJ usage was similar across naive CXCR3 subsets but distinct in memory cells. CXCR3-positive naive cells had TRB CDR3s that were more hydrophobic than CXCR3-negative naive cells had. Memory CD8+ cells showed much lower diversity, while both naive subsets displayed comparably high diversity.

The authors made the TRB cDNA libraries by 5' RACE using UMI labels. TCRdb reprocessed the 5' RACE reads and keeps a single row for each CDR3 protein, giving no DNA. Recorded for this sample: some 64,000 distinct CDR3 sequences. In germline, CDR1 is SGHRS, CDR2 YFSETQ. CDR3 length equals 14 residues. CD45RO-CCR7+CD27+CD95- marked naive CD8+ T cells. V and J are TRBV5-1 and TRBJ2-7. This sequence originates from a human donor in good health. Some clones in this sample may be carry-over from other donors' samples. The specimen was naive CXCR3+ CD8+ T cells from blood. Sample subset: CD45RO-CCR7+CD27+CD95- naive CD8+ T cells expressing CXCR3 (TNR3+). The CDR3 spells CASSFSTGPYEQYF.